The 27 T cell receptor beta chains below come from one sample, sequenced in a study of Graves' ophthalmopathy and Graves' hyperthyroidism. CDR3 regions of TCR beta were amplified from RNA transcripts. The library came from an HTBI-primed first-round RT-PCR and a second-round multiplex PCR. TCRdb re-called the multiplex PCR reads with MiXCR, one entry per CDR3 protein. The sample consists of over 450,000 distinct CDR3 sequences, roughly 14% of them appearing once. Sequences were obtained from blood. The receptors shown here come from a woman aged 25 to 39 with Graves' ophthalmopathy.

This chain joins TRBV5-6 and TRBJ2-7; no clear D gene. Germline lookup yields CDR1 SGHDT and CDR2 YYEEEE. Trimming took 9 bases from V and 0 from J, leaving 19 bases between them. The CDR3 has 15 residues. For the CDR3, the DNA is TGTGCCACCTCAAAGCTGACGGAGAGCTCCTACGAGCAGTACTTC. Translation: CATSKLTESSYEQYF.

This clonotype occurred many times. The rearrangement links TRBV24-1 to TRBJ2-5, with 7 bases lining up with TRBD2. After removal of 3 bases from V and 3 bases from J, the junction contained 9 bases not matched to a gene. Germline V gives CDR1 KGHDR, CDR2 SFDVKD. CDR3 size: 16 residues. CDR3 DNA sequence: TGTGCCACCAGTGATCTTACGGGGGGTAAGGAAGAGACCCAGTACTTC. This encodes CATSDLTGGKEETQYF.

There are many counts of this clonotype. The chain employs TRBV20-1 and TRBJ1-6, with D possibly matching TRBD1 (6 bases). Germline V gene sequence: CDR1 DFQATT, CDR2 SNEGSKA (reference sequence). With 3 bases removed from V and 5 bases from J, the gap between germline ends came to 17 bases. This CDR3 has 16 residues. CDR3 region: CSASPTGTSNNSPLHF. Here the CDR3 DNA reads TGCAGTGCTAGTCCCACAGGGACTAGCAATAATTCACCCCTCCACTTT.

This clonotype was seen at least ten times. The chain combines TRBV12-3 or TRBV12-4 with TRBJ1-2; no clear D. The V and J ends lost 3 bases and 4 bases respectively, with 12 bases between them. The CDR3 consists of 14 residues. The chain's CDR3 is CASSLKGFGYGYTF. CDR3 sequence (DNA): TGTGCCAGCAGTTTGAAAGGGTTTGGCTATGGCTACACCTTC.

This clonotype was recorded many times. The V call is TRBV6-1, the J call TRBJ1-5; TRBD1 might be the D (6 bases). The CDR3 spans 15 residues. Germline V lookup: CDR1 MNHNS, CDR2 SASEGT. The V gene lost 5 bases and the J gene lost 3 bases, with 14 bases spanning the gap. CDR3 region: CASSTGLPPNQPQHF. DNA of the CDR3: TGTGCCAGCAGTACAGGGTTACCCCCCAATCAGCCCCAGCATTTT.

This clonotype was counted ten times or more. The chain uses TRBV7-8 and TRBJ1-2, with no clear D. Trimming took off 1 base at V and 1 base at J, with 13 bases between the two ends. The CDR3 extends over 16 amino acids. Germline lookup yields CDR1 SGHVS and CDR2 FQNEAQ. The CDR3 is CASSLVGGGNNYGYTF. DNA for the CDR3: TGTGCCAGCAGCTTAGTCGGCGGCGGGAATAACTATGGCTACACCTTC. Filled out from reference TRBV7-8 and TRBJ1-2, the complete variable domain reads GAGVSQSPRYKVAKRGQDVALRCDPISGHVSLFWYQQALGQGPEFLTYFQNEAQLDKSGLPSDRFFAERPEGSVSTLKIQRTQQEDSAVYLCASSLVGGGNNYGYTFGSGTRLTVV.

Many counts were recorded for this clonotype. The V call is TRBV5-4, the J call TRBJ1-3; 9 bases agree with TRBD1. The length of the CDR3 is 17 residues. V shed 4 bases and J 3 bases; nucleotides not matched to a gene: 11. Germline V CDR1 and CDR2: SGHNT, YYREEE (reference sequence). The CDR3: CASSGTGPDAYGNTIYF. The DNA for the CDR3 is TGTGCCAGCAGCGGGACAGGGCCCGATGCCTATGGAAACACCATATATTTT.

This clonotype turned up a few times. The chain joins TRBV30 to TRBJ1-2; 9 bases are a match to TRBD1. CDR3 length: 15 residues. CDR1 and CDR2 (germline): GTSNPN, SVGIG (reference sequence). The junction had 13 bases not matched to a gene; V was cut back by 8 bases and J by 3 bases. The DNA for the CDR3 is TGTGCCCGGGGACAGGGTCGGAGAAGGGACTATGGCTACACCTTC. Protein product: CARGQGRRRDYGYTF.

This clonotype has only a few counts. The chain links TRBV28 to TRBJ2-2, with 11 positions matching TRBD1. Germline V lookup: CDR1 MDHEN, CDR2 SYDVKM. This CDR3 has 15 amino acids. V was pared by 6 bases and J by 8 bases, with 8 bases of the junction left unmatched. CDR3 region: CASSTGQGVLGELFF. The CDR3 DNA sequence: TGTGCCAGCAGCACGGGACAGGGGGTTCTGGGGGAGCTGTTTTTT.

Notes on this clonotype: A much larger clonotype is one base distant, so this may be a read error. The CDR3 region is CASTPLQGYGGCTF. In DNA, the CDR3 is TGTGCCAGCACCCCTCTCCAGGGTTATGGCGGCTGCACCTTC. The gene calls are TRBV12-3 or TRBV12-4 and TRBJ1-2; D may be TRBD1 (5 bases). The CDR3 consists of 14 residues.

The chain recombines TRBV9 with TRBJ2-7, with 7 bases matching TRBD2. After removal of 2 bases from V and 3 bases from J, the junction contained 8 bases not matched to a gene. This CDR3 contains 15 residues. Germline lookup yields CDR1 SGDLS and CDR2 YYNGEE. CDR3 loop: CASSVGLAEIYEQYF. CDR3 coding DNA: TGTGCCAGCAGCGTCGGGCTAGCGGAGATCTACGAGCAGTACTTC.

Note on this clonotype: This may be a read error, as it is one base from a much larger clone. The chain recombines TRBV6-2 or TRBV6-3 with TRBJ2-5, with D tentatively TRBD2 (6 bases). The V end lost 6 bases, the J end lost 4 bases, and 12 bases lay between the germline ends. Germline-derived CDR1 and CDR2 are MNHEY and SVGEGT. The CDR3 consists of 13 residues. The CDR3 DNA sequence: TGTGCCAGCAGGCCGGGCGGGGCAGAGACCCAGTACTTC. Translated, it gives CASRPGGAETQYF.

The table lists this clonotype with many counts. The rearrangement uses TRBV12-5 and TRBJ1-1, with D maybe TRBD1 (5 bases). Germline lookup yields CDR1 LGHNT and CDR2 FRNRAP. V lost 6 bases and J lost 3, with 11 bases in between. The CDR3 runs to 13 residues. Here the CDR3 reads CASGRDGYTEAFF. DNA for the CDR3: TGTGCTAGTGGACGGGACGGGTACACTGAAGCTTTCTTT. Variable domain in full (rest from reference TRBV12-5 and TRBJ1-1): DARVTQTPRHKVTEMGQEVTMRCQPILGHNTVFWYRQTMMQGLELLAYFRNRAPLDDSGMPKDRFSAEMPDATLATLKIQPSEPRDSAVYFCASGRDGYTEAFFGQGTRLTVV.

The sample holds many counts of this clonotype. The chain has TRBV19 and TRBJ1-5; TRBD1 is a possible D gene (5 bases). The CDR3 has 16 amino acids. The germline CDR1 and CDR2 sequences are LNHDA and SQIVND (reference sequence). The germline V and J ends were trimmed by 3 bases and 2 bases, with 14 bases remaining between them. The CDR3 spells CASSIVAQQGNQPQHF. The CDR3 nucleotides read TGTGCCAGTAGTATCGTGGCACAACAGGGCAATCAGCCCCAGCATTTT.

This clonotype was observed many times. The genes are TRBV6-1 and TRBJ1-3; D uncertain. The CDR3 contains 14 residues. Germline assignment: CDR1 MNHNS and CDR2 SASEGT. V shed 7 bases and J shed 0 bases, with 10 bases lying between them. The CDR3, as DNA: TGTGCCAGCACCGCGGTGGCCTCTGGAAACACCATATATTTT. Translation: CASTAVASGNTIYF.

V is TRBV28 and J is TRBJ2-7, with TRBD2 matching 10 bases. Germline assignment: CDR1 MDHEN and CDR2 SYDVKM. The length of the CDR3 is 15 residues. After removal of 5 bases from V and 4 bases from J, the junction contained 8 bases not matched to a gene. In DNA, the CDR3 is TGTGCCAGCAGTCAACTAGCGGGATTTGGTTACGAGCAGTACTTC. Its protein is CASSQLAGFGYEQYF.

CDR3 sequence: CASSFGRGWDSGANVLTF. CDR3 DNA: TGTGCCAGCAGTTTCGGGAGGGGGTGGGACTCTGGGGCCAACGTCCTGACTTTC. This chain joins TRBV27 and TRBJ2-6; 8 bases align to TRBD2. The V gene's germline CDR1 is MNHEY and CDR2 SMNVEV (reference sequence). V gave up 3 bases and J gave up 0 bases; unmatched junction bases: 7. This CDR3 spans 18 amino acids.

The DNA for the CDR3 is TGTGCCAGCAGCCTGGGAGGGGTCGGCGGCACTGAAGCTTTCTTT. This encodes CASSLGGVGGTEAFF. The V and J genes are TRBV12-3 or TRBV12-4 and TRBJ1-1, with D perhaps matching TRBD1 (5 bases). V lost 6 bases to trimming and J lost 4 bases, with 18 bases between them. The CDR3 covers 15 residues.

This clonotype appeared many times. The V and J genes are TRBV18 and TRBJ1-5; a possible D gene is TRBD1 (6 bases). Germline V gives CDR1 KGHSH, CDR2 LQKENI. The CDR3 spans 15 residues. Deletions cut 5 bases from V and 4 bases from J, with 15 bases between. The CDR3 DNA sequence: TGTGCCAGCTCAGCTACAGCAGGGGAAAATCAGCCCCAGCATTTT. This translates into CASSATAGENQPQHF. The full variable domain, rest sourced from reference TRBV18 and TRBJ1-5, is NAGVMQNPRHLVRRRGQEARLRCSPMKGHSHVYWYRQLPEEGLKFMVYLQKENIIDESGMPKERFSAEFPKEGPSILRIQQVVRGDSAAYFCASSATAGENQPQHFGDGTRLSIL.

In its sample, this clonotype was seen a few times. This chain uses TRBV20-1 with TRBJ1-1; D is perhaps TRBD1 (5 bases). The V gene's germline CDR1 is DFQATT and CDR2 SNEGSKA (reference sequence). Trimming took 5 bases from V and 4 from J, leaving 20 bases between them. This CDR3 is 15 amino acids long. The CDR3, as DNA: TGCAGTGCTTACCGGGACCCCAGTAGGAGCACTGAAGCTTTCTTT. It is translated as CSAYRDPSRSTEAFF.

The sample holds many counts of this clonotype. The V and J genes are TRBV11-2 and TRBJ1-1; 7 nucleotides match TRBD1. The ends lost 5 bases at V and 0 bases at J; junction bases unmatched: 6. The length of the CDR3 is 15 residues. Germline V lookup: CDR1 SGHAT, CDR2 FQNNGV. CDR3 sequence: CASSQMGQLNTEAFF. Here the CDR3 DNA reads TGTGCCAGCAGCCAAATGGGACAGTTGAACACTGAAGCTTTCTTT.

The sample holds many counts of this clonotype. This chain uses TRBV6-1 with TRBJ1-5; TRBD1 is a possible D gene (5 bases). The V gene's germline CDR1 is MNHNS and CDR2 SASEGT. CDR3 length: 15 amino acids. V was pared by 3 bases and J by 4 bases, with 13 bases between. The CDR3 loop is CASSDPQGWNQPQHF. The CDR3 region has the DNA TGTGCCAGCAGTGACCCCCAGGGTTGGAATCAGCCCCAGCATTTT.

This clonotype was seen ten or more times. The chain is built from TRBV6-1 and TRBJ2-7, with TRBD1 matching 9 bases. The CDR3 has 15 residues. The V and J ends lost 6 bases and 3 bases, in that order; junction bases with no gene match: 9. Germline V gives CDR1 MNHNS, CDR2 SASEGT. The DNA for the CDR3 is TGTGCCAGCAGCAAAAAGTGGGACAGGGACTACGAGCAGTACTTC. Amino acid sequence: CASSKKWDRDYEQYF.

This clonotype was detected many times. This chain links TRBV18 with TRBJ2-5, with 7 bases fitting TRBD2. V shed 3 bases, J shed 3 bases, and the junction held 10 bases outside the gene matches. The CDR3 has 16 residues. CDR1 and CDR2 from the germline V gene are KGHSH and LQKENI. CDR3 sequence: CASSPPGLDGEETQYF. CDR3 DNA sequence: TGTGCCAGCTCACCTCCCGGACTAGACGGCGAAGAGACCCAGTACTTC.

Many counts were recorded for this clonotype. This chain joins TRBV27 and TRBJ2-7; possibly TRBD1 for D (6 bases). Germline-derived CDR1 and CDR2 are MNHEY and SMNVEV (reference sequence). V lost 6 bases, J lost 3 bases, and 15 bases lay in between. CDR3 length: 14 amino acids. The CDR3 here is CASSEAGQYYEQYF. CDR3 coding DNA: TGTGCCAGCAGCGAAGCCGGACAGTACTACGAGCAGTACTTC.

This clonotype was detected many times. The chain has TRBV7-8 and TRBJ2-7, with 9 bases aligning to TRBD2. The ends lost 3 bases at V and 2 bases at J; junction bases unmatched: 2. CDR3 length equals 14 residues. From germline, CDR1 is SGHVS and CDR2 FQNEAQ. CDR3 sequence: CASSLRLAAYEQYF. The CDR3 DNA reads as TGTGCCAGCAGCTTGAGACTAGCGGCCTACGAGCAGTACTTC.

This clonotype was detected many times. The chain recombines TRBV5-1 with TRBJ2-2, with 13 nucleotides matching TRBD2. The CDR3 is 16 amino acids. CDR1 is SGHRS and CDR2 is YFSETQ in the germline V gene. The trim removed 4 bases at V and 4 bases at J, leaving 4 bases unmatched. CDR3 loop: CASSGTSGRATGELFF. Written as DNA, the CDR3 is TGCGCCAGCAGCGGAACTAGCGGGAGGGCCACCGGGGAGCTGTTTTTT.